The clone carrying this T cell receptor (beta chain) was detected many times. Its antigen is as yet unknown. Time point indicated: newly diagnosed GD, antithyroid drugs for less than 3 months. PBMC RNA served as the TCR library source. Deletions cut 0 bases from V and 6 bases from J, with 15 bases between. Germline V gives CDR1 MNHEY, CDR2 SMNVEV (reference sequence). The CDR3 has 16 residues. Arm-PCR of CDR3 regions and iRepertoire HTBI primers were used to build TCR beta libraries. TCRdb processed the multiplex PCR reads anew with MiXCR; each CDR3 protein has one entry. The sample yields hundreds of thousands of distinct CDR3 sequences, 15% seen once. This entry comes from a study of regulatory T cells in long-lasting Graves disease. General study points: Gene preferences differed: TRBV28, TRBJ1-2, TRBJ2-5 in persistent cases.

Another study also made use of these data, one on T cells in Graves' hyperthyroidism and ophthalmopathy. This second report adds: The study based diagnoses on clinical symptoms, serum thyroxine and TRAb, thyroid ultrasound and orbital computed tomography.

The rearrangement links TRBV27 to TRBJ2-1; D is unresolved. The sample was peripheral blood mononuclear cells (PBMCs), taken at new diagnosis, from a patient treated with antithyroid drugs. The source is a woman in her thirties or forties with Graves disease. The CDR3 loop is CASSLSSEVGFNEQFF. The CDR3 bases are TGTGCCAGCAGTTTATCATCTGAGGTTGGCTTCAATGAGCAGTTCTTC.